The T cell receptor beta chain under discussion was sequenced for a study of T-cell memory formation after mild COVID-19 (dated by TCRdb to about 2021). As for the study more broadly: TCR sequence clusters from the two donors were found to be largely donor specific. The cohort was made up of two young adult volunteers, one female and one male, who were previously healthy. T-cell clones expanding and contracting after mild COVID-19 in a couple of donors were tracked by longitudinal TCRalpha and TCRbeta repertoire sequencing. General findings and caveats noted by the study authors: Contracting CD4+ clones appeared mostly in the CM and EM memory subsets, whereas CD8+ clones were enriched in EMRA. Some responding clones were detected in pre-infection memory, suggesting pre-existing cross-reactive memory T cells joined the SARS-CoV-2 response. Whether the second-wave clones peaking on day 37 were SARS-CoV-2 specific was not confirmed. The study included only two mild cases, and larger cohorts that include severe cases with pre-infection samples were judged to be necessary. Clones contracting from day 15 to 85 had balanced CD4/CD8 phenotypes, while a second wave expanding from day 15 to 37 was biased towards CD4+.

Of note for this clonotype: The antigen this receptor binds is unknown. Base qualities are not provided; no much larger clone lies one nucleotide away.

At the junction V is shortened by 8 bases and J by 2 bases; bases outside the gene matches: 5. Sequences MNHEY (CDR1) and SVGEGT (CDR2) are obtained from the germline V gene. The CDR3, from cysteine to phenylalanine, totals 14 residues. CDR3 DNA is the only sequence kept; it has 42 bases, read in frame from the first base. Ficoll-Paque density gradient centrifugation was used to isolate PBMCs. Sequencing instrument: Illumina NovaSeq 6000. Using 5'RACE with constant-segment primers, TCRalpha and TCRbeta cDNA libraries were constructed, with sample barcodes and unique molecular identifiers added in the process. RNA was extracted from every sample with Trizol reagent. Libraries were amplified in two PCR steps, with a second sample barcode and Illumina TruSeq adapters added in the second step. Libraries were sequenced on an Illumina NovaSeq with 2 x 150 bp paired-end reads. Per the authors' processing: The reads were demultiplexed and collapsed into UMI-guided consensus sequences using migec v1.2.7. Using mixcr v2.1.11, UMI consensuses were aligned to TRA and TRB V and J templates and then assembled into clonotypes. Clonotypes were classified as expanded or contracted when called significant by both edgeR and NoisET, with noise models trained on biological replicates. For edgeR calls, a false discovery rate-adjusted p below 0.01 and a log2 fold-change threshold of 1 were applied. As an exploratory analysis of dynamics, max-normalized trajectories of the 1000 most abundant clonotypes were examined by PCA with hierarchical clustering. The CD4 or CD8 phenotype of responding clones was assigned using the separately sequenced CD4+ and CD8+ repertoires. The public reads were run again by TCRdb, first through fastp at Q25 and then through MiXCR, and only productive beta chains were kept. Every entry covers one CDR3 protein and lists the most common genes and DNA from its rows. V and J calls and clone size were set by TCRdb, not the authors. The sample table holds approximately 340,000 distinct CDR3 sequences, of which roughly 13% were seen once. About 22% of the sample lies in the top ten.

The chain is made from TRBV6-2 or TRBV6-3 and TRBJ1-5, with 8 bases aligning to TRBD1. The sequence was collected from a man in his late teens or twenties who had mild COVID-19 (a few samples of this study predate the infection). The sample titles of this study are shuffled in the database, so cell type and time point are left out; the donor was told from shared clones. The specimen sequenced was PBMCs or a T cell subset sorted from them (not recorded which). The nucleotides read TGTGCCAGCGGACCACAGGGGGGCAATCAGCCCCAGCATTTT. It encodes CASGPQGGNQPQHF.